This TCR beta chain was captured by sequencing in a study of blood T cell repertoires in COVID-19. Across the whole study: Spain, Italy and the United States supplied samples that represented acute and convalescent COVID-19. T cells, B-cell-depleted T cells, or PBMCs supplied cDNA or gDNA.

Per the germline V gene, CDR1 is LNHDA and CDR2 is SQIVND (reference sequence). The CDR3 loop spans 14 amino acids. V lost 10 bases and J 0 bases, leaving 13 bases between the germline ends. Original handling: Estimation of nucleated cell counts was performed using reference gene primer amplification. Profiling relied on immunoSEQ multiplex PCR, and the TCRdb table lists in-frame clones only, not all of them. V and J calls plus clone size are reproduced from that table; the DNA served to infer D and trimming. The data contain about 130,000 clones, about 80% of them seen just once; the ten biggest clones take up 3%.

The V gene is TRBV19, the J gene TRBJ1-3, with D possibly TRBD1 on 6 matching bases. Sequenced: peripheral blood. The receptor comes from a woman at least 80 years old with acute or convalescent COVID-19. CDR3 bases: TGTGCCACCTCGGACAGCCACTCTGGAAACACCATATATTTT. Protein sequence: CATSDSHSGNTIYF.